This TCR beta chain was sequenced in a study of regulatory T cells in long-lasting Graves disease. General study findings and limits: With persistent disease, TRBV28, TRBJ1-2 and TRBJ2-5 were the favored segments. The small sample size may have reduced accuracy. Public clonotype sharing was higher in persistent than newly diagnosed patients.

Relying on iRepertoire HTBI primers and Arm-PCR of CDR3 regions, the team built TCR beta libraries. Original data processing: The identification of about 68 TRBV and around 15 TRBJ segments was made across samples. TCRdb ran MiXCR on the multiplex PCR reads and lists one entry per CDR3 protein. The V and J calls were determined by TCRdb, not by the authors. The table has more than 650,000 distinct CDR3 sequences, roughly 30% seen once; the top ten hold about 42%. The germline V and J ends were trimmed by 0 bases and 7 bases, with 18 bases remaining between them. CDR3 length equals 15 residues. Germline CDR1 and CDR2: DFQATT and SNEGSKA (reference sequence). On this clonotype itself: Its antigen is as yet unknown.

Time point reported: persistent/refractory GD, antithyroid drugs over 5 years with positive TRAb. The TCR library was made from RNA extracted from PBMCs. This sequence was found in a female donor with Graves disease. The rearrangement joins TRBV20-1 to TRBJ1-2; D is possibly TRBD1 (5 bases). Sequences were derived from peripheral blood mononuclear cells (PBMCs), sampled when the disease was refractory, from a patient treated with antithyroid drugs. CDR3 protein: CSARDQRQTVSGYTF. In DNA, the CDR3 is TGCAGTGCTAGAGATCAGCGACAGACCGTGAGTGGCTACACCTTC.